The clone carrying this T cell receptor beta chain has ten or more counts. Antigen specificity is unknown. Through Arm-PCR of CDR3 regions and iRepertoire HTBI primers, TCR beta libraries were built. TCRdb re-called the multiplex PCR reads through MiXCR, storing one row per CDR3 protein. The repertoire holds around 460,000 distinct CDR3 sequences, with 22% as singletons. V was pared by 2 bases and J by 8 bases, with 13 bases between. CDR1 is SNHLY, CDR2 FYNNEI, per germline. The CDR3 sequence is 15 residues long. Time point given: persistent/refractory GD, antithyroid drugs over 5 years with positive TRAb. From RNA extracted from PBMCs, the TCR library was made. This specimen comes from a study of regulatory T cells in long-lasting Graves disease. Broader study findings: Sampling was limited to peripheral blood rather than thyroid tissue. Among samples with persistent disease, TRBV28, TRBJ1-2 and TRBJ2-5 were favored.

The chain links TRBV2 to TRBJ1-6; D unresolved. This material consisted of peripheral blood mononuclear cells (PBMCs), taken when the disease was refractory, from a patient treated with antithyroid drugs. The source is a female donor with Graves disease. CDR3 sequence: CASSESGRRDSPLHF. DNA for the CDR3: TGTGCCAGCAGTGAATCTGGCAGGAGGGATTCACCCCTCCACTTT.